This T cell receptor beta chain was captured by sequencing in a study of T-cell memory formation after mild COVID-19. Study-level points and caveats: Contracting clones from day 15 to 85 had balanced CD4/CD8; later expanders favoured CD4+. Pre-infection memory showed some responding clones, and this suggested that cross-reactive memory joined. Chiefly within CM and EM were the contracting CD4+ clones; CD8+ ones were within EMRA. For second-wave clones that peaked at day 37, SARS-CoV-2 specificity went unverified.

The CDR3 length is 13 residues. V dropped 7 bases and J dropped 6 bases, with 17 bases sitting between them. Looked up from germline, CDR1 is SQVTM and CDR2 is ANQGSEA. TCRdb called the 5' RACE reads again in MiXCR, with one record for every CDR3 protein. The profile shows some 280,000 distinct CDR3 sequences, roughly 17% of them singletons. As concerns this clonotype: Its antigen is undetermined.

The chain employs TRBV29-1 and TRBJ2-3, with TRBD2 as a possible D gene (6 bases). The receptor's source is a man between 18 and 29 years old who had mild COVID-19 (a few samples of this study predate the infection). Cell type and time point are not known. Sample: PBMCs or a T cell subset sorted from them (not recorded which). The CDR3 is CSGEGGPADTQYF. The CDR3 DNA reads TGCAGCGGTGAGGGAGGACCGGCGGATACGCAGTATTTT.